What follows are 3 T cell receptor beta chains derived from one specimen sequenced in a study of T cell responses to AZD1222 COVID-19 vaccine. Clones were sequenced by immunoSEQ multiplex PCR, and TCRdb holds only the in-frame ones, with some missing. The sample shows about 120,000 clones, roughly 87% of them seen only once. Sequences were derived from peripheral blood, sampled on day 0 of MenACWY control vaccination. The receptor source for this set is an adult in good health.

The rearrangement joins TRBV11-2 to TRBJ2-2; D possibly matches TRBD1 or TRBD2 (5 bases each). CDR1 and CDR2 (germline): SGHAT, FQNNGV. V lost 1 base, J lost 13 bases, and 13 bases lay in between. The length of the CDR3 is 13 residues. CDR3 in amino acids: CASSLGGPTGLFF. CDR3 nucleotide sequence: TGTGCCAGCAGCTTAGGGGGACCGACCGGGCTGTTTTTT. The whole variable domain, remainder taken from reference TRBV11-2 and TRBJ2-2, is EAGVAQSPRYKIIEKRQSVAFWCNPISGHATLYWYQQILGQGPKLLIQFQNNGVVDDSQLPKDRFSAERLKGVDSTLKIQPAKLEDSAVYLCASSLGGPTGLFFGEGSRLTVL.

This chain joins TRBV5-1 and TRBJ1-6, with 8 bases matching TRBD1. Germline loops: CDR1 SGHRS, CDR2 YFSETQ. CDR3 length: 17 amino acids. The junction had 10 bases not matched to a gene; V was cut back by 5 bases and J by 3 bases. This CDR3 is CASRPGTGNFYNSPLHF. As DNA, the CDR3 is TGCGCCAGCAGGCCCGGGACAGGAAATTTCTATAATTCACCCCTCCACTTT.

The rearrangement joins TRBV30 to TRBJ2-2, with 8 nucleotides matching TRBD1. The CDR3 extends over 15 amino acids. Germline V CDR1 and CDR2: GTSNPN, SVGIG (reference sequence). V lost 0 bases and J lost 6; bases outside the gene matches: 6. In nucleotides, the CDR3 is TGTGCCTGGAGTGTACTTGACAGGGGCTCCGGGGAGCTGTTTTTT. Translating gives CAWSVLDRGSGELFF.